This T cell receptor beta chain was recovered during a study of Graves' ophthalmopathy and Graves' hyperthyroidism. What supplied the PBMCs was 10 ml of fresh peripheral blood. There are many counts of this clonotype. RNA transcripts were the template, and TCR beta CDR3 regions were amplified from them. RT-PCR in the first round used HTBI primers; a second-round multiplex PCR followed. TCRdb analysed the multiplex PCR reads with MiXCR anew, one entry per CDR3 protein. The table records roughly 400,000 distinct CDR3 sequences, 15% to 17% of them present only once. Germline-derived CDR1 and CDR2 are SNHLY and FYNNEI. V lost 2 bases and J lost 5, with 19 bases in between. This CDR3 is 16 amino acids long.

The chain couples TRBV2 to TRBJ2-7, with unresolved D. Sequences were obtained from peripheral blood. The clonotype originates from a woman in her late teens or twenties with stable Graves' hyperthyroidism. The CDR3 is CASSEQRMHIPNEQYF. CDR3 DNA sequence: TGTGCCAGCAGTGAACAGAGGATGCATATCCCAAACGAGCAGTACTTC. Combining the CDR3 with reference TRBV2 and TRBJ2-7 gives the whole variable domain EPEVTQTPSHQVTQMGQEVILRCVPISNHLYFYWYRQILGQKVEFLVSFYNNEISEKSEIFDDQFSVERPDGSNFTLKIRSTKLEDSAMYFCASSEQRMHIPNEQYFGPGTRLTVT.